This T cell receptor (beta chain) originates from a study of blood T cell repertoires in COVID-19. About the study: Some COVID-19 samples were acute and others convalescent; all came from the United States, Italy and Spain.

Participants' reported clinical history set cohort assignment. Donors in Cohort 3 who had recovered were those with two negative PCRs, healthcare professional clearance, or resolution of their symptoms. The length of the CDR3 is 13 residues. Germline CDR1 reads SGHAT; CDR2 reads FQNNGV. The V and J ends lost 5 bases and 7 bases, in that order; junction bases with no gene match: 4. Clones were sequenced by immunoSEQ multiplex PCR, and TCRdb holds only the in-frame ones, with some missing. The repertoire holds around 230,000 clones, roughly 77% seen once, with about 9.3% in the top ten. Sequenced input: PBMCs or T cells enriched from blood (not recorded which). The chain is built from TRBV11-2 and TRBJ1-2; 10 bases agree with TRBD1. The origin of this receptor is a man aged 40-50 years who had recovered from COVID-19. In DNA form, the CDR3 reads TGTGCCAGCAGCACTCGGACAGGGGGTGGCTACACCTTC. The encoded protein is CASSTRTGGGYTF. Combining the CDR3 with reference TRBV11-2 and TRBJ1-2 gives the whole variable domain EAGVAQSPRYKIIEKRQSVAFWCNPISGHATLYWYQQILGQGPKLLIQFQNNGVVDDSQLPKDRFSAERLKGVDSTLKIQPAKLEDSAVYLCASSTRTGGGYTFGSGTRLTVV.